This is a list of T cell receptor beta chains from one sample in a study of blood T cell repertoires in COVID-19. Profiled with immunoSEQ multiplex PCR; TCRdb holds only in-frame clones, not every one. The repertoire includes approximately 100,000 clones, roughly 92% of them detected once, and around 0.94% sits in the top ten. Specimen: peripheral blood. These receptors all stem from a man between 60 and 75 years old with acute or convalescent COVID-19. The CDR3 runs from the conserved cysteine through the conserved F or W. D genes are given only for firm matches.

d_gene	j_gene	len	v_gene	CDR3aa
TRBD2	TRBJ2-7	16	TRBV7-3	CASSRTSGASSYEQYF
.	TRBJ1-2	13	TRBV5-1	CASTLSRDTGYTF
.	TRBJ2-1	15	TRBV7-9	CASRQKERLGNEQFF
.	TRBJ2-7	11	TRBV9	CASSIGYEQYF
TRBD2	TRBJ2-1	15	TRBV7-7	CASSPLAGVYNEQFF
.	TRBJ2-2	13	TRBV5-1	CASSLASTGELFF
.	TRBJ2-3	13	TRBV7-2	CASSLGGADTQYF
.	TRBJ2-5	12	TRBV6-5	CASSPTGETQYF
TRBD1	TRBJ1-1	14	TRBV19	CASKQGLTNTEAFF
.	TRBJ2-6	17	TRBV5-7	CASSLVGQISGANVLTF
.	TRBJ1-5	14	TRBV30	CAWSTSRDNQPQHF
.	TRBJ1-2	13	TRBV19	CASSSQGSYGYTF
.	TRBJ2-5	13	TRBV27	CASSYDYSETQYF
TRBD1	TRBJ1-5	15	TRBV6-5	CASSVEGQPNQPQHF
TRBD2	TRBJ2-1	16	TRBV4-1	CASSSRPLAGYNEQFF
TRBD2	TRBJ2-1	14	TRBV5-1	CASSFSGRLNEQFF
.	TRBJ2-5	12	TRBV6-5	CASSTGGGTQYF
TRBD1	TRBJ1-2	13	TRBV30	CAWAGQTKKGYTF
TRBD2	TRBJ2-3	15	TRBV10-2	CASGRTSGTTDTQYF
TRBD1	TRBJ1-6	16	TRBV30	CAWSVGQGAENSPLHF
.	TRBJ1-1	14	TRBV9	CASSVDSGGTEAFF
TRBD1	TRBJ2-1	17	TRBV6-1	CASSEEGDSPFYNEQFF
.	TRBJ2-5	13	TRBV6-5	CASSYRAWETQYF
.	TRBJ1-3	16	TRBV6-6	CASSSSRANSGNTIYF
.	TRBJ1-6	17	TRBV4-1	CASSQDGAGQNNSPLHF
TRBD2	TRBJ2-7	17	TRBV7-8	CASSWGTSGRAAYEQYF
TRBD1	TRBJ2-3	19	TRBV3-1/TRBV3-2	CASSQGIGGGQGTTDTQYF
TRBD2	TRBJ2-1	14	TRBV30	CAWTRTSGYLEQFF
.	TRBJ2-1	14	TRBV30	CAGNQGSVYNEQFF
TRBD2	TRBJ2-3	17	TRBV9	CASSPRTSGRTTDTQYF
.	TRBJ1-2	14	TRBV19	CASTEDTPIKSYTF
TRBD2	TRBJ2-7	15	TRBV5-4	CASSQMGTSFYEQYF
TRBD1	TRBJ2-2	16	TRBV24-1	CATSDDRGHITGELFF
.	TRBJ2-2	15	TRBV24-1	CATSDFEGATGELFF
.	TRBJ2-1	14	TRBV5-4	CASSYPGTHNEQFF
.	TRBJ2-4	17	TRBV5-1	CASSLGRAGRAKNIQYF
TRBD2	TRBJ2-2	15	TRBV27	CASRARSGSIGELFF
.	TRBJ1-1	14	TRBV28	CASSGYMANTEAFF
.	TRBJ1-1	14	TRBV28	CASMPGKRNTEAFF
.	TRBJ1-5	13	TRBV28	CASSFYSNQPQHF
.	TRBJ1-1	18	TRBV4-2	CASSRLQLDRELDTEAFF
TRBD2	TRBJ2-3	14	TRBV29-1	CSGLVAGGPDTQYF
.	TRBJ2-1	14	TRBV6-6	CASSYSRVYNEQFF
TRBD1	TRBJ1-3	14	TRBV5-5	CASSSTGTGNTIYF
TRBD2	TRBJ2-2	17	TRBV5-1	CASSVRGLAVDTGELFF
TRBD1	TRBJ2-2	17	TRBV24-1	CATSDPRQGANTGELFF
.	TRBJ2-7	14	TRBV5-1	CASSLSGTSYEQYF
TRBD1	TRBJ2-1	15	TRBV4-2	CASSTRQGSNNEQFF
TRBD1	TRBJ1-3	17	TRBV19	CASSIVGTGPLGNTIYF
.	TRBJ1-6	14	TRBV3-1/TRBV3-2	CASSPNRAHSPLHF
.	TRBJ2-2	11	TRBV9	CASSPDRELFF
.	TRBJ2-7	13	TRBV28	CASSLVSPYEQYF
TRBD2	TRBJ2-1	16	TRBV4-2	CASSPPGREGRYEQFF
.	TRBJ2-7	14	TRBV7-2	CASSLVGSSYEQYF
TRBD2	TRBJ2-5	16	TRBV9	CASSVLPGLSPETQYF
TRBD1	TRBJ2-2	13	TRBV5-1	CASSPPGQGELFF
.	TRBJ2-2	11	TRBV29-1	CSALFAGELFF
.	TRBJ2-1	14	TRBV30	CAWSVGPPFNEQFF
TRBD2	TRBJ2-3	14	TRBV5-4	CASSDLADTDTQYF